This T cell receptor (beta chain) emerged from a study of shared T cell receptors in the human thymus. The CDR3 is made up of 16 amino acids. Germline V gene sequence: CDR1 SEHNR, CDR2 FQNEAQ (reference sequence). Trimming cost V 4 bases and J 3 bases; bases outside gene matches: 11. Only in-frame clones appear in the TCRdb table, and some are missing; sequencing was by immunoSEQ multiplex PCR. The sample has some 720,000 clones; roughly 90% are singletons. Separately, the same data were catalogued under a study of human thymus T cells. From that paper: The sample donors, healthy Finnish infants, were having corrective surgery for congenital heart defects. Thymus tissue for the work was resected from patients undergoing corrective heart surgery.

The genes are TRBV7-9 and TRBJ2-5, with TRBD1 matching 7 bases. The clonotype comes from a boy younger than two with a congenital heart defect. Sequencing was carried out using thymocytes. This chain's CDR3 is CASSYTGVRPKETQYF. CDR3 DNA sequence: TGTGCCAGCAGCTATACAGGGGTGCGGCCCAAAGAGACCCAGTACTTC.